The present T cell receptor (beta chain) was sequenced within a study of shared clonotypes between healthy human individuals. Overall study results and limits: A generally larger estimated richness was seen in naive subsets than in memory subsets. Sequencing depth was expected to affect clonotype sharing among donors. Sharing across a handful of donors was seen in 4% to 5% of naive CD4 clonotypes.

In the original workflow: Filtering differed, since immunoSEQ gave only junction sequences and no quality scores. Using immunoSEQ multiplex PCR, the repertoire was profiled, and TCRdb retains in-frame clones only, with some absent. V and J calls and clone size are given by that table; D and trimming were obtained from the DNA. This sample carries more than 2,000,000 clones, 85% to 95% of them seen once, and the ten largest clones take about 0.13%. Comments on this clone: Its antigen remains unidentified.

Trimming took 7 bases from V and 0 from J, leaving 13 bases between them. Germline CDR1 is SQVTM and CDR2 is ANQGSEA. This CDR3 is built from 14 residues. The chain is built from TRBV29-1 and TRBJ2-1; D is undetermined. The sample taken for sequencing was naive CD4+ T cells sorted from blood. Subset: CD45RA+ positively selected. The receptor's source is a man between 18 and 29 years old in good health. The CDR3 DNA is TGCAGCGGAAACCACAAGAGCTCCTACAATGAGCAGTTCTTC. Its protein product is CSGNHKSSYNEQFF.